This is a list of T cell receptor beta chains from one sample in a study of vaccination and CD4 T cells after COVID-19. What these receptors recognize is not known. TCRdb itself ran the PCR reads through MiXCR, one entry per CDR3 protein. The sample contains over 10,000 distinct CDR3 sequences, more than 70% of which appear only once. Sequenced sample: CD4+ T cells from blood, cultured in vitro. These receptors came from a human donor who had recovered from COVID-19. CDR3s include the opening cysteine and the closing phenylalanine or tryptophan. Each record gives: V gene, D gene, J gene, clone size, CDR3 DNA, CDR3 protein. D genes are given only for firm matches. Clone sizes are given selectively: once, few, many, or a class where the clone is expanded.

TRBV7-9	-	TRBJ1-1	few	TGTGCCAGCAGCTCCCGCCGGGGAGGGTCGGTTACAAGCGAAGCTTTCTTT	CASSSRRGGSVTSEAFF
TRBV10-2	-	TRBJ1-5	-	TGCGCCAGCAGTAAGGACAGTTGGAGCAATCAGCCCCAGCATTTT	CASSKDSWSNQPQHF
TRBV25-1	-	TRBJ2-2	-	TGTGCCAGCAGTGACAGGGTGAGCGGGGAGCTGTTTTTT	CASSDRVSGELFF
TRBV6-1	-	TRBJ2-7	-	TGTGCCAGCATCCCCTTCGGAGGGGGGAGCTCCTACGAGCAGTACTTC	CASIPFGGGSSYEQYF
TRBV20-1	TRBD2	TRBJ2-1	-	TGCAGTGCTAGAGATTCTAGCGGGAGGGCCCGGGCGTTTGAGCAGTTCTTC	CSARDSSGRARAFEQFF
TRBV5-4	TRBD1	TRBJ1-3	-	TGTGCCAGCAGCTCGGGGACAGCCGCTGGAAACACCATATATTTT	CASSSGTAAGNTIYF
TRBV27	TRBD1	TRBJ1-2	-	TGTGCCAGCAGTTTGACAGGGAACTATGGCTACACCTTC	CASSLTGNYGYTF
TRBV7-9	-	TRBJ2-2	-	TGTGCCTGCCGCGCGAACACCGGGGAGCTGTTTTTT	CACRANTGELFF
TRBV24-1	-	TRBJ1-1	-	TGTGCCACCAGTGACCCTCATGGGAGCAACACTGAAGCTTTCTTT	CATSDPHGSNTEAFF
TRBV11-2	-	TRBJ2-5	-	TGTGCCAGCAGTCCAGGTCGGGGGCCCCAGTACTTC	CASSPGRGPQYF
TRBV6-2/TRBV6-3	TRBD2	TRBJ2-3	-	TGTGCCAGCAGTTACGGGGGACTAGCGGGAGGAACAGATACGCAGTATTTT	CASSYGGLAGGTDTQYF
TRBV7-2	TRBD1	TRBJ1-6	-	TGTGCCAGCAGCCCAGGGACAGGGGGCGGTTCACCCCTCCACTTT	CASSPGTGGGSPLHF
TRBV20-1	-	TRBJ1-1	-	TGCAGTGCTAGAATGGGGGCTTTGAACACTGAAGCTTTCTTT	CSARMGALNTEAFF
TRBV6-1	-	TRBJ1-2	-	TGTGCCAGCAGCCGGACAGCGGAATATGGCTGCACCTTC	CASSRTAEYGCTF
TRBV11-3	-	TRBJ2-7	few	TGTGCCAGCAGCTTAGCGGCAGCCTACGAGCAGTACTTC	CASSLAAAYEQYF
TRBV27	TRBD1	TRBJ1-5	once	TGTGCCAGCAGGTTTGGGACAGCTAGCAATCAGCCCCAGCATTTT	CASRFGTASNQPQHF
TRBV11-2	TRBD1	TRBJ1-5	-	TGTGCCAGCAGCACCGGACAGGCGGAGAATCAGCCCCAGCATTTT	CASSTGQAENQPQHF
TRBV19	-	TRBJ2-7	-	TGTGCCAGTAGTATAAATAGCAGGGGGGTCGAGCAGTACTTC	CASSINSRGVEQYF
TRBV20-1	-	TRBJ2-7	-	TGCAGTGCTAGAGCAGGGGAGATAAGGCAGTACTTC	CSARAGEIRQYF
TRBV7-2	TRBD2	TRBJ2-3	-	TGTGCCAGCAGCTTAGTGGGGACTAGCGGGAGAAACCGAGATACGCAGTATTTT	CASSLVGTSGRNRDTQYF
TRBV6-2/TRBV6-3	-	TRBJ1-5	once	TGTGCCAGCAGTTACCCAGGCGGTCAGCCCCAGCATTTT	CASSYPGGQPQHF
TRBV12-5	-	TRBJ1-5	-	TGTGCTAGTGGTTTATCGGGTAGCAATCAGCCCCAGCATTTT	CASGLSGSNQPQHF
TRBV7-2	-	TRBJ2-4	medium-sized	TGTGCCAGCAGCCTAATGGGCAGTAGCGACAAAAACATTCAGTACTTC	CASSLMGSSDKNIQYF
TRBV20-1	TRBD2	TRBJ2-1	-	TGCAGTGCTAGAGGTGCTATAGCGGGAGGGGCCAATGAGCAGTTCTTC	CSARGAIAGGANEQFF
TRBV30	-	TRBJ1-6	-	TGTGCCTGGAGGGCCGGGACTCTGAATTCACCCCTCCACTTT	CAWRAGTLNSPLHF
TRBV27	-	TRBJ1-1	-	TGTGCCAGCAGTTTAAGTCCTCTAGGGAGGCGAACTGAAGCTTTCTTT	CASSLSPLGRRTEAFF
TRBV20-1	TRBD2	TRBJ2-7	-	TGCAGTGCCCTCCTCCGGGCTAGCGGGCCCTACGAGCAGTACTTC	CSALLRASGPYEQYF
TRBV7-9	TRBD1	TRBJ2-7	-	TGTGCCAGCAGGGGAAACCGGGACAGACCCTACGAGCAGTACTTC	CASRGNRDRPYEQYF
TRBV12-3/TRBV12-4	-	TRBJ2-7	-	TGTGCCAGCAGCTTACGTAGCTCTAGCCGAGACAGCTCCTACGAGCAGTACTTC	CASSLRSSSRDSSYEQYF
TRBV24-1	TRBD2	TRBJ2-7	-	TGTGCCACCAGGTACTTGGGACTAGTTTACGAGCAGTACTTC	CATRYLGLVYEQYF
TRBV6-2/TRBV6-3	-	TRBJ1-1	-	TGTGCCAGCAGTTATATCCCCCTCGAAGCTTTCTTT	CASSYIPLEAFF